Listed below are T cell receptor beta chains from one sample, sequenced in a study of PD-1 blockade in classical Hodgkin lymphoma. The data were produced by immunoSEQ multiplex PCR, yet TCRdb's version contains in-frame clones alone and is incomplete. The sample consists of some 52,000 clones, about nine tenths of them appearing once. The sample was peripheral blood mononuclear cells (PBMCs), taken before the fourth cycle of nivolumab. The receptors originated from a human donor with classical Hodgkin lymphoma. Each CDR3 is given with its conserved first and last residue. Fields, in order: clone size, D gene, V gene, J gene, CDR3 protein, CDR3 DNA. D genes are given only for firm matches. A row's size may be missing; if present it is once, few, many or a size class.

abundance: NA
d_gene: NA
v_gene: TRBV28
j_gene: TRBJ2-1
CDR3aa: CASSFYNEQFF
CDR3nt: TGTGCCAGCAGTTTCTACAATGAGCAGTTCTTC

abundance: NA
d_gene: TRBD2
v_gene: TRBV10-3
j_gene: TRBJ2-7
CDR3aa: CAISDQAGRNEQYF
CDR3nt: TGTGCCATCAGTGATCAAGCGGGAAGGAACGAGCAGTACTTC

abundance: NA
d_gene: NA
v_gene: TRBV7-8
j_gene: TRBJ2-7
CDR3aa: CASSLGDAVLFPYEQYF
CDR3nt: TGTGCCAGCAGCTTAGGCGACGCTGTGTTGTTCCCCTACGAGCAGTACTTC

abundance: NA
d_gene: TRBD1
v_gene: TRBV27
j_gene: TRBJ2-2
CDR3aa: CASSSESGGTAPNTGELFF
CDR3nt: TGTGCCAGCAGTTCTGAGTCAGGGGGAACAGCGCCGAACACCGGGGAGCTGTTTTTT

abundance: NA
d_gene: NA
v_gene: TRBV9
j_gene: TRBJ1-1
CDR3aa: CASSVAGATEAFF
CDR3nt: TGTGCCAGCAGCGTAGCGGGGGCCACTGAAGCTTTCTTT

abundance: NA
d_gene: TRBD1
v_gene: TRBV29-1
j_gene: TRBJ1-2
CDR3aa: CSVRGQGGYTF
CDR3nt: TGCAGCGTTCGTGGACAGGGGGGCTACACCTTC

abundance: NA
d_gene: NA
v_gene: TRBV7-6
j_gene: TRBJ1-2
CDR3aa: CASSLGAQGYGYTF
CDR3nt: TGTGCCAGCAGCTTAGGGGCCCAGGGATATGGCTACACCTTC

abundance: NA
d_gene: NA
v_gene: TRBV7-9
j_gene: TRBJ1-1
CDR3aa: CASVKNTEAFF
CDR3nt: TGTGCCAGCGTGAAGAACACTGAAGCTTTCTTT

abundance: NA
d_gene: NA
v_gene: TRBV29-1
j_gene: TRBJ1-5
CDR3aa: CSVATGANQPQHF
CDR3nt: TGCAGCGTCGCGACAGGTGCAAATCAGCCCCAGCATTTT

abundance: NA
d_gene: TRBD1
v_gene: TRBV27
j_gene: TRBJ1-1
CDR3aa: CASRHTGGTEAFF
CDR3nt: TGTGCCAGCAGACACACAGGGGGCACTGAAGCTTTCTTT

abundance: once
d_gene: NA
v_gene: TRBV27
j_gene: TRBJ2-3
CDR3aa: CASGGHPTDTQYF
CDR3nt: TGTGCCAGCGGGGGACACCCCACAGATACGCAGTATTTT

abundance: NA
d_gene: TRBD2
v_gene: TRBV28
j_gene: TRBJ2-3
CDR3aa: CASSLSLQSSGRGDTQYF
CDR3nt: TGTGCCAGCAGTTTATCCCTCCAATCTAGCGGGAGGGGGGATACGCAGTATTTT

abundance: NA
d_gene: NA
v_gene: TRBV27
j_gene: TRBJ2-7
CDR3aa: CASSSLFEGEQYF
CDR3nt: TGTGCCAGCAGTTCCCTCTTTGAAGGGGAGCAGTACTTC

abundance: NA
d_gene: NA
v_gene: TRBV7-3
j_gene: TRBJ2-1
CDR3aa: CASSLASSINEQFF
CDR3nt: TGTGCCAGCAGCTTAGCTAGCTCGATCAATGAGCAGTTCTTC

abundance: NA
d_gene: TRBD2
v_gene: TRBV27
j_gene: TRBJ2-4
CDR3aa: CASSGGTRVLAKNIQYF
CDR3nt: TGTGCCAGCAGTGGTGGGACTAGAGTTTTAGCCAAAAACATTCAGTACTTC

abundance: NA
d_gene: NA
v_gene: TRBV4-2
j_gene: TRBJ1-4
CDR3aa: CASSQERVRDNEKLFF
CDR3nt: TGTGCCAGCAGCCAAGAGAGGGTCAGAGATAATGAAAAACTGTTTTTT

abundance: NA
d_gene: TRBD1
v_gene: TRBV9
j_gene: TRBJ2-5
CDR3aa: CASSAWDRGTETQYF
CDR3nt: TGTGCCAGCAGCGCCTGGGACAGGGGGACGGAGACCCAGTACTTC

abundance: few
d_gene: NA
v_gene: TRBV19
j_gene: TRBJ2-7
CDR3aa: CASSIGRAGSNEQYF
CDR3nt: TGTGCCAGTAGTATCGGACGGGCCGGAAGCAACGAGCAGTACTTC

abundance: NA
d_gene: NA
v_gene: TRBV9
j_gene: TRBJ2-7
CDR3aa: CASSVSWGGSHEQYF
CDR3nt: TGTGCCAGCAGCGTATCTTGGGGGGGCTCCCACGAGCAGTACTTC

abundance: once
d_gene: TRBD2
v_gene: TRBV27
j_gene: TRBJ2-7
CDR3aa: CASSLTGLGYEQYF
CDR3nt: TGTGCCAGCAGTTTAACAGGACTAGGCTACGAGCAGTACTTC

abundance: medium-sized
d_gene: NA
v_gene: TRBV6-4
j_gene: TRBJ2-3
CDR3aa: CASSTNPGTDTQYF
CDR3nt: TGTGCCAGCAGTACCAATCCAGGGACAGATACGCAGTATTTT

abundance: NA
d_gene: TRBD2
v_gene: TRBV27
j_gene: TRBJ2-3
CDR3aa: CASSPGGGPSTDTQYF
CDR3nt: TGTGCCAGCAGTCCTGGCGGGGGTCCTAGCACAGATACGCAGTATTTT

abundance: NA
d_gene: NA
v_gene: TRBV2
j_gene: TRBJ2-3
CDR3aa: CASTLYRGPRGTDTQYF
CDR3nt: TGTGCCAGCACCCTATATAGGGGACCGAGGGGTACAGATACGCAGTATTTT

abundance: NA
d_gene: NA
v_gene: TRBV27
j_gene: TRBJ2-2
CDR3aa: CASSYTANTGELFF
CDR3nt: TGTGCCAGCAGTTACACAGCGAACACCGGGGAGCTGTTTTTT

abundance: NA
d_gene: NA
v_gene: TRBV25-1
j_gene: TRBJ1-4
CDR3aa: CASSEVATNEKLFF
CDR3nt: TGTGCCAGCAGTGAAGTTGCAACTAATGAAAAACTGTTTTTT

abundance: NA
d_gene: TRBD2
v_gene: TRBV4-2
j_gene: TRBJ2-3
CDR3aa: CASSQDETSGGSRGQYF
CDR3nt: TGTGCCAGCAGCCAAGATGAAACTAGCGGGGGTTCTAGGGGGCAGTATTTT

abundance: once
d_gene: NA
v_gene: TRBV18
j_gene: TRBJ2-1
CDR3aa: CASSPGVQGFFF
CDR3nt: TGTGCCAGCTCACCAGGGGTGCAGGGTTTTTTCTTC

abundance: NA
d_gene: TRBD2
v_gene: TRBV9
j_gene: TRBJ2-1
CDR3aa: CASSFPAPGTSGGRNEQFF
CDR3nt: TGTGCCAGCAGCTTTCCTGCTCCCGGGACTAGCGGGGGGAGGAATGAGCAGTTCTTC

abundance: NA
d_gene: NA
v_gene: TRBV28
j_gene: TRBJ2-1
CDR3aa: CASVGGNEQFF
CDR3nt: TGTGCCAGCGTCGGGGGAAATGAGCAGTTCTTC

abundance: NA
d_gene: NA
v_gene: TRBV6-1
j_gene: TRBJ2-1
CDR3aa: CASSEEFRGGSSYNEQFF
CDR3nt: TGTGCCAGCAGTGAAGAGTTTAGAGGGGGTAGCTCCTACAATGAGCAGTTCTTC

abundance: NA
d_gene: TRBD2
v_gene: TRBV27
j_gene: TRBJ2-1
CDR3aa: CASSFGSGRGNEQFF
CDR3nt: TGTGCCAGCAGTTTTGGAAGCGGGAGGGGTAATGAGCAGTTCTTC

abundance: NA
d_gene: TRBD1
v_gene: TRBV18
j_gene: TRBJ2-3
CDR3aa: CASSPLTGGSVLDTQYF
CDR3nt: TGTGCCAGCTCGCCTTTGACAGGGGGCTCTGTTTTAGATACGCAGTATTTT

abundance: NA
d_gene: TRBD1
v_gene: TRBV28
j_gene: TRBJ1-1
CDR3aa: CAITKTGGTEAFF
CDR3nt: TGTGCCATAACCAAGACAGGGGGCACTGAAGCTTTCTTT

abundance: once
d_gene: NA
v_gene: TRBV4-1
j_gene: TRBJ1-4
CDR3aa: CASSENGARREKLFF
CDR3nt: TGCGCCAGCAGCGAAAACGGGGCTAGGAGGGAAAAACTGTTTTTT

abundance: once
d_gene: TRBD1
v_gene: TRBV27
j_gene: TRBJ2-2
CDR3aa: CASSPGTVTPNTGELFF
CDR3nt: TGTGCCAGCAGCCCCGGGACAGTCACTCCGAACACCGGGGAGCTGTTTTTT

abundance: NA
d_gene: TRBD2
v_gene: TRBV2
j_gene: TRBJ2-1
CDR3aa: CASRSGGASEQFF
CDR3nt: TGTGCCAGCAGAAGCGGGGGGGCCTCTGAGCAGTTCTTC

abundance: NA
d_gene: TRBD1
v_gene: TRBV7-3
j_gene: TRBJ1-6
CDR3aa: CASSRAGQGNSPLHF
CDR3nt: TGTGCCAGCAGCCGGGCGGGACAGGGAAACTCACCCCTCCACTTT

abundance: NA
d_gene: TRBD2
v_gene: TRBV28
j_gene: TRBJ2-3
CDR3aa: CASSSGLVNTDTQYF
CDR3nt: TGTGCCAGCAGTTCGGGACTAGTCAACACAGATACGCAGTATTTT

abundance: NA
d_gene: TRBD1
v_gene: TRBV6-1
j_gene: TRBJ1-5
CDR3aa: CASNLDRGGNQPQHF
CDR3nt: TGTGCCAGCAACTTGGACAGGGGAGGCAATCAGCCCCAGCATTTT

abundance: NA
d_gene: NA
v_gene: TRBV27
j_gene: TRBJ1-2
CDR3aa: CASSDGTRLYGYTF
CDR3nt: TGTGCCAGCAGCGACGGGACGAGACTCTATGGCTACACCTTC

abundance: NA
d_gene: NA
v_gene: TRBV29-1
j_gene: TRBJ2-2
CDR3aa: CSAGNTGSTGELFF
CDR3nt: TGCAGCGCCGGGAACACAGGGAGCACCGGGGAGCTGTTTTTT

abundance: NA
d_gene: NA
v_gene: TRBV29-1
j_gene: TRBJ1-1
CDR3aa: CSVEQGQPKMNTEAFF
CDR3nt: TGCAGCGTTGAACAAGGACAGCCCAAAATGAACACTGAAGCTTTCTTT

abundance: NA
d_gene: TRBD1
v_gene: TRBV16
j_gene: TRBJ1-2
CDR3aa: CASSLLLGTGDYGYTF
CDR3nt: TGTGCCAGCAGCCTCCTCTTGGGGACAGGGGACTATGGCTACACCTTC

abundance: few
d_gene: NA
v_gene: TRBV11-2
j_gene: TRBJ1-4
CDR3aa: CASSLGRGEKLFF
CDR3nt: TGTGCCAGCAGCTTAGGTCGCGGCGAAAAACTGTTTTTT

abundance: NA
d_gene: TRBD2
v_gene: TRBV5-4
j_gene: TRBJ2-3
CDR3aa: CASSLAYRSGRSADTQYF
CDR3nt: TGTGCCAGCAGCTTGGCCTATAGGAGCGGGAGAAGTGCAGATACGCAGTATTTT

abundance: NA
d_gene: NA
v_gene: TRBV27
j_gene: TRBJ2-5
CDR3aa: CASSFGGSETQYF
CDR3nt: TGTGCCAGCAGTTTTGGGGGATCGGAGACCCAGTACTTC

abundance: NA
d_gene: NA
v_gene: TRBV13
j_gene: TRBJ2-1
CDR3aa: CASSLGGYPSNEQFF
CDR3nt: TGTGCCAGCAGCTTAGGTGGTTACCCCTCCAATGAGCAGTTCTTC

abundance: few
d_gene: TRBD1
v_gene: TRBV6-1
j_gene: TRBJ1-2
CDR3aa: CASSEAGTGGGYTF
CDR3nt: TGTGCCAGCAGTGAAGCAGGGACAGGGGGAGGCTACACCTTC

abundance: NA
d_gene: NA
v_gene: TRBV7-9
j_gene: TRBJ1-2
CDR3aa: CASRNLANYGYTF
CDR3nt: TGTGCCAGCAGAAACTTAGCTAACTATGGCTACACCTTC

abundance: NA
d_gene: NA
v_gene: TRBV5-1
j_gene: TRBJ1-3
CDR3aa: CASSLSLGSGNTIYF
CDR3nt: TGCGCCAGCAGCTTGAGTCTGGGTTCGGGAAACACCATATATTTT

abundance: NA
d_gene: TRBD1
v_gene: TRBV10-3
j_gene: TRBJ1-5
CDR3aa: CAISESTGGNQPQHF
CDR3nt: TGTGCCATCAGTGAGTCGACAGGGGGCAATCAGCCCCAGCATTTT

abundance: NA
d_gene: TRBD2
v_gene: TRBV25-1
j_gene: TRBJ2-2
CDR3aa: CASSDPSGTPGELFF
CDR3nt: TGTGCCAGCAGTGATCCCAGCGGGACCCCCGGGGAGCTGTTTTTT

abundance: NA
d_gene: NA
v_gene: TRBV28
j_gene: TRBJ2-7
CDR3aa: CASSFAAWSGNYEQYF
CDR3nt: TGTGCCAGCAGTTTTGCGGCCTGGTCCGGTAACTACGAGCAGTACTTC

abundance: NA
d_gene: TRBD2
v_gene: TRBV9
j_gene: TRBJ2-2
CDR3aa: CASSVDPGTSGRANTGELFF
CDR3nt: TGTGCCAGCAGCGTAGATCCAGGGACTAGCGGGAGAGCGAACACCGGGGAGCTGTTTTTT

abundance: NA
d_gene: NA
v_gene: TRBV9
j_gene: TRBJ1-1
CDR3aa: CASSVGPKQGNTEAFF
CDR3nt: TGTGCCAGCAGCGTAGGCCCAAAACAGGGGAACACTGAAGCTTTCTTT

abundance: NA
d_gene: NA
v_gene: TRBV7-9
j_gene: TRBJ1-1
CDR3aa: CASSRVGDTEAFF
CDR3nt: TGTGCCAGCAGTCGAGTAGGGGACACTGAAGCTTTCTTT

abundance: NA
d_gene: NA
v_gene: TRBV9
j_gene: TRBJ1-2
CDR3aa: CASSGTVNYGYTF
CDR3nt: TGTGCCAGCAGCGGGACAGTAAACTATGGCTACACCTTC

abundance: NA
d_gene: NA
v_gene: TRBV4-2
j_gene: TRBJ2-7
CDR3aa: CASSQEVGNFYEQYF
CDR3nt: TGTGCCAGCAGCCAAGAGGTAGGGAACTTCTACGAGCAGTACTTC

abundance: NA
d_gene: NA
v_gene: TRBV9
j_gene: TRBJ2-3
CDR3aa: CASSVRVSTDTQYF
CDR3nt: TGTGCCAGCAGCGTACGGGTTAGCACAGATACGCAGTATTTT